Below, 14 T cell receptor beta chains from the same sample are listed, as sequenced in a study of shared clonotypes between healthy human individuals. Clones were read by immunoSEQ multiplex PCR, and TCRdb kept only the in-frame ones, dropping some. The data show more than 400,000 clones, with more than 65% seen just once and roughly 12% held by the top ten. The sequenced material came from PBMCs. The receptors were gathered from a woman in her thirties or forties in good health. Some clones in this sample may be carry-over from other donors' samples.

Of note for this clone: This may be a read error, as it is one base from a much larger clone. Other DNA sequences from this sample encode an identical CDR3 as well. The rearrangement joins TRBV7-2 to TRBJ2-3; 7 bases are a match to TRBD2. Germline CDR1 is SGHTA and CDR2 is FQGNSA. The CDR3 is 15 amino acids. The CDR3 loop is CASSLGAGGTDTQYF. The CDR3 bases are TGTGCTAGCAGCTTAGGGGCGGGGGGCACAGATACGCAGTATTTT.

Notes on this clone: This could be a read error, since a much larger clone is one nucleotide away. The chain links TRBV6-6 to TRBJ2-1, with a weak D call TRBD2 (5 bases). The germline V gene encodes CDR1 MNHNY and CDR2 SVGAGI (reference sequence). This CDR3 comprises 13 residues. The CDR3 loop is CASSGWENNERFF. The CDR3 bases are TGTGCCAGCAGTGGGTGGGAGAACAATGAGCGGTTCTTC.

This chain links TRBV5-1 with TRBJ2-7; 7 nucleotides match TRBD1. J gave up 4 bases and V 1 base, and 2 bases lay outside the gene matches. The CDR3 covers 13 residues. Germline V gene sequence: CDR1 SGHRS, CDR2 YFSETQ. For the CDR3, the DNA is TGCGCCAGCAGCTTGCGGACAGGATACGAGCAGTACTTC. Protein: CASSLRTGYEQYF.

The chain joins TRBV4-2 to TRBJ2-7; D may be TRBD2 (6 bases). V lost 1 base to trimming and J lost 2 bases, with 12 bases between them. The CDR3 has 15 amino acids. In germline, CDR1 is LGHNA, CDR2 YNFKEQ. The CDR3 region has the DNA TGTGCCAGCAGCCAAGGGCGGGATGCTCCCTACGAGCAGTACTTC. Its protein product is CASSQGRDAPYEQYF.

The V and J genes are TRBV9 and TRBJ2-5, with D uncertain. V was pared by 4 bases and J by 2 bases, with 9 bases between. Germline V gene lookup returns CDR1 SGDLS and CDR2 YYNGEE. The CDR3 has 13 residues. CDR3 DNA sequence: TGTGCCAGCAGCCCCCCCAGGCAAGAGACCCAGTACTTC. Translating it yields CASSPPRQETQYF.

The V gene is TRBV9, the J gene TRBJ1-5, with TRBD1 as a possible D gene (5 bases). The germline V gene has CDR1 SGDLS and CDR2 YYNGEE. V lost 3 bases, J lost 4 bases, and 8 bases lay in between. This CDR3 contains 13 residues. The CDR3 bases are TGTGCCAGCAGCGCGGACACAAATCAGCCCCAGCATTTT. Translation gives CASSADTNQPQHF.

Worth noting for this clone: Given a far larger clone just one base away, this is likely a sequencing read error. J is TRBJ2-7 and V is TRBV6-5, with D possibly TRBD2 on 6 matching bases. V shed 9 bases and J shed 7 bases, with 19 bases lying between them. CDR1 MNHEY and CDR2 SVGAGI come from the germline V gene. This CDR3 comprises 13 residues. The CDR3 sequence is CASGGARESEQYF. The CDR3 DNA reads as TGTGCCAGTGGTGGAGCTCGGGAGAGTGAGCAGTACTTC.

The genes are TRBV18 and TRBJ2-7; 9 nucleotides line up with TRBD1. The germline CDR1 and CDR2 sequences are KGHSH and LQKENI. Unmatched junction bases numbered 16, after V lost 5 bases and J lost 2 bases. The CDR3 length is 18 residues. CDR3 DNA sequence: TGTGCCAGCTCATCCAATCCACCCGGGACAGGGTATGCCTACGAGCAGTACTTC. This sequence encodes CASSSNPPGTGYAYEQYF.

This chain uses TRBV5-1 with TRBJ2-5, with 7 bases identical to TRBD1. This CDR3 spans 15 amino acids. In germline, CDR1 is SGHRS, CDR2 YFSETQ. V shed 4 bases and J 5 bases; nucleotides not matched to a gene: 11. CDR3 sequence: CASSTDVRGRETQYF. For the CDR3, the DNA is TGCGCCAGCAGCACGGACGTGAGGGGGCGGGAGACCCAGTACTTC.

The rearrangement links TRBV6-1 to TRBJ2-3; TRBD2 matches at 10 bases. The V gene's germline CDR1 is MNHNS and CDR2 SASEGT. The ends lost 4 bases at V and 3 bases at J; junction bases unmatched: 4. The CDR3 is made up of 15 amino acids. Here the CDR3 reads CASSALAGETDTQYF. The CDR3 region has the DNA TGTGCCAGCAGTGCCCTAGCGGGAGAAACAGATACGCAGTATTTT.

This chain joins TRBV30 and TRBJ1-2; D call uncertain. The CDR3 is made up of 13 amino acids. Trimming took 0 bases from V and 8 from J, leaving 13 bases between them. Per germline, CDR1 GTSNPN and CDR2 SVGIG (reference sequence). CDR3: CAWSVKGAGGYTF. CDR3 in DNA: TGTGCCTGGAGTGTAAAGGGTGCGGGAGGCTACACCTTC.

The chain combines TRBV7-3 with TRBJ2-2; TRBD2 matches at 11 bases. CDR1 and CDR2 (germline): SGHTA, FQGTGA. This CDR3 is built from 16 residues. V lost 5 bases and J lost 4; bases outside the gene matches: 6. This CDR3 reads CASSPGLAGTTGELFF. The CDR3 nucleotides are TGTGCCAGCAGCCCTGGACTAGCGGGTACCACCGGGGAGCTGTTTTTT.

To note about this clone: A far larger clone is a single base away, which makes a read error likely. The CDR3 is CASSSGLPNTGELFF. The CDR3 DNA is TGTGCCAGCAGCTCGGGCCTTCCGAACACCGGGGAGCTGTTTTTT. The V gene is TRBV5-4, the J gene TRBJ2-2; D remains ambiguous. The CDR3 runs 15 residues. Per germline, CDR1 SGHNT and CDR2 YYREEE (reference sequence). Deletions cut 3 bases from V and 0 bases from J, with 9 bases between.

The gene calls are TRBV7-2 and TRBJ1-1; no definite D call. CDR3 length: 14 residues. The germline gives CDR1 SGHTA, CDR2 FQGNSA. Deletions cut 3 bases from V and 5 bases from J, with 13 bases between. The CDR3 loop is CASSFTIRGTEAFF. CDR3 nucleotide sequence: TGTGCCAGCAGCTTCACCATCCGGGGAACTGAAGCTTTCTTT.